Listed below are T cell receptor beta chains from one sample, sequenced in a study of OX40 agonist ivuxolimab in advanced cancers. Using immunoSEQ multiplex PCR, the repertoire was profiled, and TCRdb retains in-frame clones only, with some absent. The sample has 30,000 to 35,000 clones; around four fifths are singletons. Sequenced here: CD4+ or CD8+ T cells sorted from blood, sampled in a trial of the OX40 agonist ivuxolimab. Source of these receptors: an adult with an advanced solid tumor such as melanoma, head and neck, liver or kidney cancer. CDR3s include the opening cysteine and the closing phenylalanine or tryptophan. D genes are given only for firm matches. Not all rows give a size; the values are once, few, many and, for expanded clones, a class.

-,TRBV30,-,TRBJ1-5,TGTGCCTGGAGTCCCCCCGGCGGTCAGCCCCAGCATTTT,CAWSPPGGQPQHF
-,TRBV4-2,TRBD2,TRBJ2-2,TGTGCCAGCAGGTGGGGAGGGCGGGAGTTTTCCGGGGAGCTGTTTTTT,CASRWGGREFSGELFF
-,TRBV10-3,TRBD2,TRBJ2-1,TGTGCCATCAGTGACCGGGGACTAGCGGGAGGATCTAGCTCCTACAATGAGCAGTTCTTC,CAISDRGLAGGSSSYNEQFF
once,TRBV28,TRBD2,TRBJ2-1,TGTGCCAGCAGTTTGTCTCTAGCGGGAGAGAATGAGCAGTTCTTC,CASSLSLAGENEQFF
-,TRBV7-2,TRBD2,TRBJ2-7,TGTGCCAGCAGCTCCATGGGACTAGATCACGAGCAGTACTTC,CASSSMGLDHEQYF
-,TRBV11-2,-,TRBJ1-1,TGTGCCAGCAGCTTAGAGGGAACACAGGGTAGTCCCCCCGCCGGGGGAGCTTTCTTT,CASSLEGTQGSPPAGGAFF
-,TRBV19,-,TRBJ2-7,TGTGCCAGTAGTCCCGATCAGGGATACTACGAGCAGTACTTC,CASSPDQGYYEQYF
once,TRBV7-9,-,TRBJ1-1,TGTGCCAGCAGCTTAGTGGTTAAGGAGAACACTGAAGCTTTCTTT,CASSLVVKENTEAFF
-,TRBV11-2,TRBD1,TRBJ2-7,TGTGCCAGCAGCATTGGGACAGGGGGCTACGAGCAGTACTTC,CASSIGTGGYEQYF
few,TRBV2,TRBD2,TRBJ2-3,TGTGCCAGCAGTGGTCCCGGGACTAGCGGGGGGATCCACACAGATACGCAGTATTTT,CASSGPGTSGGIHTDTQYF
-,TRBV5-5,-,TRBJ1-2,TGTGCCAGCAGCTTGCTGCTAGACGACTATGGCTACACCTTC,CASSLLLDDYGYTF
-,TRBV29-1,-,TRBJ2-1,TGCAGCGTTGGGGCGGGCTACAATGAGCAGTTCTTC,CSVGAGYNEQFF
-,TRBV5-5,-,TRBJ1-1,TGTGCCAGCAGCTTTCAGGCCGGGGACACTGAAGCTTTCTTT,CASSFQAGDTEAFF
-,TRBV13,-,TRBJ1-2,TGTGCCAGCAGCTTAGGTCGGACTACCGTTTATGGCTACACCTTC,CASSLGRTTVYGYTF
-,TRBV27,-,TRBJ2-7,TGTGCCAGCAGTTCCATCTACGAGCAGTACTTC,CASSSIYEQYF
many,TRBV27,-,TRBJ1-1,TGTGCCACAAGGGAGGGGCCGGTCACTGAAGCTTTCTTT,CATREGPVTEAFF
-,TRBV7-9,-,TRBJ1-4,TGTGCCAGCAGCTCCACGGGGGGAGGCTTGGCTAATGAAAAACTGTTTTTT,CASSSTGGGLANEKLFF
few,TRBV10-3,-,TRBJ2-1,TGTGCCATCGCTCCGGACTCAGCATACAATGAGCAGTTCTTC,CAIAPDSAYNEQFF
-,TRBV25-1,-,TRBJ2-5,TGTGCCAGCAGTGAGCTCTGGGGGATGGGTGAGACCCAGTACTTC,CASSELWGMGETQYF
-,TRBV13,-,TRBJ1-5,TGTGCCAGCAGCTTAGGAGGCCAGACTAGCAATCAGCCCCAGCATTTT,CASSLGGQTSNQPQHF
-,TRBV14,-,TRBJ2-4,TGTGCCAGCAGCCAAACGACAGGGAGGGCCAAAAACATTCAGTACTTC,CASSQTTGRAKNIQYF
-,TRBV27,-,TRBJ2-7,TGTGCCAGCAGTTTTCTGCATACTCTCTACGAGCAGTACTTC,CASSFLHTLYEQYF
once,TRBV19,TRBD1,TRBJ2-7,TGTGCCAGTAGTTTTCCTACGGGACAGGGTACCTACGAGCAGTACTTC,CASSFPTGQGTYEQYF
-,TRBV9,TRBD2,TRBJ2-3,TGTGCCAGCAGCGCCGGGACTAGCCGGGAGCAGTATTTT,CASSAGTSREQYF
-,TRBV5-5,-,TRBJ2-3,TGTGCCAGTGCCCAGCTCGCAGATACGCAGTATTTT,CASAQLADTQYF
-,TRBV4-3,-,TRBJ2-7,TGCGCCAGCAGCCAAGGTGTTGCGTACGAGCAGTACTTC,CASSQGVAYEQYF
once,TRBV13,-,TRBJ2-1,TGTGCCAGCACCACAGCGACCACTGAGCAGTTCTTC,CASTTATTEQFF
-,TRBV29-1,TRBD1,TRBJ1-5,TGCAGCGTCGCGACAGGGGGCAATCAGCCCCAGCATTTT,CSVATGGNQPQHF
-,TRBV6-6,-,TRBJ1-5,TGTGCCAGCATACCTTCTCAGGGCTCGAGCAATCAGCCCCAGCATTTT,CASIPSQGSSNQPQHF
-,TRBV4-1,-,TRBJ1-2,TGCGCCAGCAGCCAAGAGGCTAATTTTCGCTACACCTTC,CASSQEANFRYTF
-,TRBV27,-,TRBJ2-1,TGTGCCAGCAGTTCTGATCCCCCCAATGAGCAGTTCTTC,CASSSDPPNEQFF
few,TRBV29-1,-,TRBJ1-1,TGCAGCGTTAATTCAGGGGAAGGCACTGAAGCTTTCTTT,CSVNSGEGTEAFF
-,TRBV2,-,TRBJ2-2,TGTGCCAGCGCACTTTGGGGGGCAAACACCGGGGAGCTGTTTTTT,CASALWGANTGELFF
-,TRBV18,-,TRBJ2-5,TGTGCCAGCTCACCACTCGGGGCAGGGAAAGAGACCCAGTACTTC,CASSPLGAGKETQYF
few,TRBV6-5,-,TRBJ1-5,TGTGCCAGCAGTTCGTCTTACGGAAGCAATCAGCCCCAGCATTTT,CASSSSYGSNQPQHF
-,TRBV2,TRBD1,TRBJ1-1,TGTGCCAGCAGTCCCTCCGGGACAGGGGGGATCGTCACTGAAGCTTTCTTT,CASSPSGTGGIVTEAFF
-,TRBV7-9,-,TRBJ2-5,TGTGCCAGCAGCTTAATCCAGGACCCATGGGGGACCCAGTACTTC,CASSLIQDPWGTQYF
-,TRBV6-6,-,TRBJ2-5,TGTGCCAGCAGCCCGGGCGGGATTACTGAGACCCAGTACTTC,CASSPGGITETQYF
large,TRBV5-1,-,TRBJ1-1,TGCGCCAGCAGCTTGATGGCAGGTGCCATGAACACTGAAGCTTTCTTT,CASSLMAGAMNTEAFF
-,TRBV9,-,TRBJ1-5,TGTGCCAGCAGCCCAGATGGGCGGGGGTTCGAGCCCCAGCATTTT,CASSPDGRGFEPQHF
-,TRBV7-9,-,TRBJ2-5,TGTGCCAGCAGCTCCCCCCAGTTGGAACCCGAAGAGACCCAGTACTTC,CASSSPQLEPEETQYF
few,TRBV5-6,-,TRBJ2-2,TGTGCCAGCAGCTTGGGGCTAGTGGGCACCGGGGAGCTGTTTTTT,CASSLGLVGTGELFF
-,TRBV28,-,TRBJ2-2,TGTGCCAGCAGTTACTTCCTTATTACCGGGGAGCTGTTTTTT,CASSYFLITGELFF
-,TRBV7-9,TRBD1,TRBJ1-2,TGTGCCAGCAGCCCAAGACAGGGTTGGGGCTACACCTTC,CASSPRQGWGYTF
-,TRBV13,-,TRBJ2-7,TGTGCCAGCAGCTCCCGCCGTTACGAGCAGTACTTC,CASSSRRYEQYF
few,TRBV27,-,TRBJ2-3,TGTGCCAGCAGTTTAAGATTCGGGGGGCGGGCAGATACGCAGTATTTT,CASSLRFGGRADTQYF
-,TRBV9,-,TRBJ2-3,TGTGCCAGCAGCGACCGGAGCGTGAATATAGATACGCAGTATTTT,CASSDRSVNIDTQYF
few,TRBV7-2,-,TRBJ2-3,TGTGCCAGCAGCTTAGTTGGCAACACAGATACGCAGTATTTT,CASSLVGNTDTQYF
-,TRBV28,-,TRBJ2-5,TGTGCCAGCAGAGGAACAAGTCCTTACCAAGAGACCCAGTACTTC,CASRGTSPYQETQYF
-,TRBV28,-,TRBJ2-3,TGTGCCAGCAGTTTGCCCTACCGGGACCCGTTATATACGCAGTATTTT,CASSLPYRDPLYTQYF
-,TRBV19,-,TRBJ1-2,TGTGCCAGTAGTATAGAGTGGTTGACCCTTTATGGCTACACCTTC,CASSIEWLTLYGYTF
medium-sized,TRBV7-8,-,TRBJ2-1,TGTGCCAGCAGCTTAGATTCTAGCCGGAGCTCCTACAATGAGCAGTTCTTC,CASSLDSSRSSYNEQFF
once,TRBV28,-,TRBJ2-1,TGTGCCAGCAGTTTAATTAGCTCCTACAATGAGCAGTTCTTC,CASSLISSYNEQFF
-,TRBV6-6,-,TRBJ1-1,TGTGCCAGCAGGCGGGTCGAAAACACTGAAGCTTTCTTT,CASRRVENTEAFF
-,TRBV7-9,TRBD1,TRBJ2-5,TGTGCCAGCAGCTTACTAGACAGGGGGGGAGAGACCCAGTACTTC,CASSLLDRGGETQYF
-,TRBV28,-,TRBJ2-5,TGTGCCAGCAGCGAAGAGACTACCCAAGAGACCCAGTACTTC,CASSEETTQETQYF
-,TRBV7-3,-,TRBJ2-2,TGTGCCAGCAGCTTAACGGGCACCGGGGAGCTGTTTTTT,CASSLTGTGELFF
-,TRBV14,-,TRBJ1-1,TGTGCCAGCAGCTACGGGGGATTCAATGGAGCTTTCTTT,CASSYGGFNGAFF
-,TRBV5-1,-,TRBJ2-7,TGCGCCAGCAGCCCTGGGACGAACTACGAGCAGTACTTC,CASSPGTNYEQYF